Listed below are T cell receptor beta chains from one sample, sequenced in a study of shared clonotypes between healthy human individuals. TCRdb's copy holds only in-frame clones and misses some; the assay was immunoSEQ multiplex PCR. The data contain 1.6 million or so clones, roughly 96% of them singletons. Sample: naive CD4+ T cells sorted from blood. These receptors were collected from a man aged 30 to 39 in good health. Each CDR3 is given with its conserved first and last residue. D genes are given only for firm matches. The size field is filled for only some rows; it gives once, few, many or a size class.

CDR3 DNA | CDR3 protein | clone size | J gene | D gene | V gene
TGTGCCTCCACATCTCGGACAAACTCCTACAATGAGCAGTTCTTC | CASTSRTNSYNEQFF | once | TRBJ2-1 | NA | TRBV19
TGCGCCAGCAGCTCCCTATCCCCTTTTATGGAAACTGAAGCTTTCTTT | CASSSLSPFMETEAFF | NA | TRBJ1-1 | NA | TRBV5-1
TGCGCCAGCAGCCCCGGGACAGCGATCTCCTACGAGCAGTACTTC | CASSPGTAISYEQYF | NA | TRBJ2-7 | TRBD1 | TRBV5-1
TGTGCCAGCAGTGATGTCCTACTAGCGGGAGCCACAGATACGCAGTATTTT | CASSDVLLAGATDTQYF | NA | TRBJ2-3 | TRBD2 | TRBV2
TGTGCCAGCTCACCACCGGTAGATACGCAGTATTTT | CASSPPVDTQYF | once | TRBJ2-3 | NA | TRBV18
TGTGCCAGCAGCACGGGACCACCAATTATCGGTCTCGGGGAGCTGTTTTTT | CASSTGPPIIGLGELFF | NA | TRBJ2-2 | NA | TRBV9
TGTGCCAGCAGTTTGTTTCAATCCTACACAGATACGCAGTATTTT | CASSLFQSYTDTQYF | NA | TRBJ2-3 | NA | TRBV28
TGTGCCAGCTCACAGGGACTAGCGGGAGCGGCGAGCTCCTACGAGCAGTACTTC | CASSQGLAGAASSYEQYF | NA | TRBJ2-7 | TRBD2 | TRBV18
TGTGCCAGCTCACCACTGCCGACTAGCGGGAGTAACAATGAGCAGTTCTTC | CASSPLPTSGSNNEQFF | NA | TRBJ2-1 | TRBD2 | TRBV18
TGTGCCAGCAGTGAAGCAGGGGGCAGCAATCAGCCCCAGCATTTT | CASSEAGGSNQPQHF | NA | TRBJ1-5 | TRBD1 | TRBV6-1
TGTGCCAGCAGCTTGGGGCAGGGGTTAGCCAAAAACATTCAGTACTTC | CASSLGQGLAKNIQYF | NA | TRBJ2-4 | NA | TRBV5-6
TGTGCCAGCAGCCCCACCCGAGGAGGAGTCAATCAGCCCCAGCATTTT | CASSPTRGGVNQPQHF | NA | TRBJ1-5 | NA | TRBV4-2
TGTGCCAGCAGCCGTGGGGCTCCAGTGACCGGGGAGCTGTTTTTT | CASSRGAPVTGELFF | NA | TRBJ2-2 | NA | TRBV27
TGCGCCAGCAGCCCAATGTCTGCGAACACCGGGGAGCTGTTTTTT | CASSPMSANTGELFF | NA | TRBJ2-2 | NA | TRBV4-1
TGTGCCAGCAGTTCGCCCCGAAGGCGAGAGCGGGTTCCCAACGAGCAGTACTTC | CASSSPRRRERVPNEQYF | NA | TRBJ2-7 | NA | TRBV27
TGCGCCAGCAGACACCGAACAGGGCAAGGAACCGGGGAGCTGTTTTTT | CASRHRTGQGTGELFF | NA | TRBJ2-2 | NA | TRBV5-1